Below, 19 T cell receptor beta chains from the same sample are listed, as sequenced in a study of beta chain features in type 1 diabetes (dated by TCRdb to 2016 to 2018). What the research found in general, with its limitations: Type 1 diabetes patients showed a moderate but significant shortening of TCRB CDR3 length in all four CD4+ subsets.

Libraries were built with the immunoSEQ multiplex PCR assay. All of the isolated RNA was reverse transcribed with the High Capacity cDNA Reverse Transcription Kit, so expressed TCRB transcripts were sequenced. TCRdb limited this immuneACCESS table to in-frame rearrangements with V and J called. A share of clones is missing; checked studies link under half to unresolved V genes, and the rest is unexplained. The sample records around 160,000 clones, approximately 9.1% of which are singletons. The ten largest clones represent around 0.7% of the sample. Their antigens remain unidentified. Material for sequencing was central memory CD4+ T cells from blood. Receptors originate from a woman between 25 and 40 years old with type 1 diabetes.

This clone was counted between two and nine times. This sequence joins TRBV5-1 and TRBJ1-4; D is uncertain. V lost 1 base to trimming and J lost 6 bases, with 19 bases between them. The CDR3 sequence is 17 residues long. Germline V gene data show CDR1 as SGHRS and CDR2 as YFSETQ. The CDR3 coding sequence is TGCGCCAGCAGCTTGCGTTCCCCGAGAGGGCCTGATGAAAAACTGTTTTTT. This encodes CASSLRSPRGPDEKLFF.

This clone was counted between two and nine times. The V and J genes are TRBV9 and TRBJ2-3; 14 nucleotides agree with TRBD2. This CDR3 has 18 amino acids. Germline V gene lookup returns CDR1 SGDLS and CDR2 YYNGEE. Trimming removed 2 bases from V and 4 bases from J; junction bases left unmatched: 9. The CDR3, as DNA: TGTGCCAGCAGCGTTCGGGGACTAGCGGGAGTAGGGGCAGATACGCAGTATTTT. It encodes CASSVRGLAGVGADTQYF. Full variable domain (missing parts from reference TRBV9 and TRBJ2-3): DSGVTQTPKHLITATGQRVTLRCSPRSGDLSVYWYQQSLDQGLQFLIQYYNGEERAKGNILERFSAQQFPDLHSELNLSSLELGDSALYFCASSVRGLAGVGADTQYFGPGTRLTVL.

The sample holds a few counts of this clone. This chain links TRBV28 with TRBJ2-7, with D possibly TRBD2 on 6 matching bases. The CDR3 is made up of 14 amino acids. Between the trimmed V and J ends, which lost 6 bases and 6 bases, there was a span of 18 bases. The germline gives CDR1 MDHEN, CDR2 SYDVKM. For the CDR3, the DNA is TGTGCCAGCAGGCCCCCGGGGGAACAGAGCGAGCAGTACTTC. This sequence encodes CASRPPGEQSEQYF.

The chain is built from TRBV28 and TRBJ2-5, with D perhaps TRBD2 (6 bases). The J call may be incorrect, as the DNA end agrees better with TRBJ2-7. This CDR3 has 15 amino acids. Looked up from germline, CDR1 is MDHEN and CDR2 is SYDVKM. DNA for the CDR3: TGTGCCAGCAGTGAAGGGGTGGAGGGGCGGGACGAGCAGTACTTC. Translated, it gives CASSEGVEGRDEQYF.

This clone appeared a few times. V usage is TRBV11-2 and J usage is TRBJ2-5, with D possibly matching TRBD1 (6 bases). Deletions cut 5 bases from V and 2 bases from J, with 15 bases between. The CDR3 is 15 amino acids. CDR1 and CDR2 (germline): SGHAT, FQNNGV. Here the CDR3 reads CASSTFTDRQETQYF. The CDR3 nucleotides read TGTGCCAGCAGCACCTTTACGGACAGACAAGAGACCCAGTACTTC.

The rearrangement uses TRBV27 and TRBJ1-2; TRBD1 aligns across 8 bases. With V trimmed by 4 bases and J by 2 bases, 9 bases remained unmatched. The CDR3 is made up of 16 amino acids. Germline V lookup: CDR1 MNHEY, CDR2 SMNVEV (reference sequence). The CDR3 DNA reads as TGTGCCAGCAGTTCCGCCCTGACAGGGGAGAACTATGGCTACACCTTC. Translating gives CASSSALTGENYGYTF.

This clone was counted ten times or more. The chain combines TRBV18 with TRBJ2-6; D gene uncertain. The V and J ends lost 8 bases and 1 base respectively, with 3 bases between them. This CDR3 has 12 amino acids. Germline CDR1 is KGHSH and CDR2 is LQKENI. CDR3 residues: CASQSGANVLTF. The CDR3 coding sequence is TGTGCCAGCCAGTCTGGGGCCAACGTCCTGACTTTC.

CDR3 sequence: CASSQSNRGQDYGYTF. The CDR3 DNA reads as TGCGCCAGCAGCCAATCCAACAGGGGGCAGGACTATGGCTACACCTTC. V gene TRBV5-1 combines with J gene TRBJ1-2; 9 bases line up with TRBD1. Trimming took 4 bases from V and 3 from J; bases not matched to a gene: 10. The CDR3 runs to 16 residues. From germline, CDR1 is SGHRS and CDR2 YFSETQ.

This clone was recorded only once. The chain links TRBV7-9 to TRBJ2-1; D is undetermined. The CDR3 totals 13 residues. V lost 5 bases and J lost 5, with 10 bases in between. Germline loops: CDR1 SEHNR, CDR2 FQNEAQ (reference sequence). The DNA for the CDR3 is TGTGCCAGCAGCCCGCAGACTCACAATGAGCAGTTCTTC. Protein sequence: CASSPQTHNEQFF.

J is TRBJ1-2 and V is TRBV19; tentative D call: TRBD1 (5 bases). CDR3 size: 12 residues. V gave up 7 bases and J gave up 5 bases, with 11 bases separating them. Germline assignment: CDR1 LNHDA and CDR2 SQIVND (reference sequence). CDR3 coding DNA: TGTGCCAGTAATCCCCAGGGATATGGCTACACCTTC. As protein: CASNPQGYGYTF.

The sample holds a few counts of this clone. The V gene is TRBV4-2, the J gene TRBJ1-2; 8 bases line up with TRBD1. Per the germline V gene, CDR1 is LGHNA and CDR2 is YNFKEQ. The CDR3 sequence is 14 residues long. The trim removed 4 bases at V and 4 bases at J, leaving 5 bases unmatched. The CDR3 sequence is CASSPGQGSYGYTF. In DNA form, the CDR3 reads TGTGCCAGCAGCCCAGGACAGGGCTCCTATGGCTACACCTTC.

The gene calls are TRBV4-1 and TRBJ1-1, with 7 bases fitting TRBD1. CDR3 length: 16 residues. CDR1 and CDR2 from the germline V gene are MGHRA and YSYEKL. Germline trimming cut 0 bases from V and 1 base from J; bases unmatched to any gene: 5. DNA for the CDR3: TGCGCCAGCAGCCAAGATACAGGGGCCAGGAACACTGAAGCTTTCTTT. Amino acid sequence: CASSQDTGARNTEAFF.

This clone was counted only a few times. The chain has TRBV29-1 and TRBJ2-3, with 10 bases lining up with TRBD2. Unmatched junction bases numbered 7, after V lost 8 bases and J lost 2 bases. Germline values: CDR1 SQVTM, CDR2 ANQGSEA. The CDR3 runs 14 residues. The CDR3 loop is CSSSGSVDTDTQYF. CDR3 nucleotides: TGCAGCTCTAGCGGGAGCGTAGACACAGATACGCAGTATTTT.

This clone has a handful of counts. The V and J genes are TRBV10-3 and TRBJ2-7; 7 nucleotides agree with TRBD2. Trimming removed 4 bases from V and 6 bases from J; junction bases left unmatched: 12. This CDR3 has 15 residues. Germline V gives CDR1 ENHRY, CDR2 SYGVKD. This chain's CDR3 is CAISGKAGEETEQYF. CDR3 nucleotides: TGTGCCATCAGTGGTAAGGCGGGAGAAGAAACCGAGCAGTACTTC.

The rearrangement joins TRBV4-2 to TRBJ2-6; possibly TRBD2 for D (5 bases). The length of the CDR3 is 17 residues. The V gene's germline CDR1 is LGHNA and CDR2 YNFKEQ. V gave up 6 bases and J gave up 0 bases, with 15 bases separating them. Written as DNA, the CDR3 is TGTGCCAGCAGTCTCACCGGAGCGGTCTCTGGGGCCAACGTCCTGACTTTC. Residues: CASSLTGAVSGANVLTF.

The chain employs TRBV7-9 and TRBJ1-5, with D maybe TRBD1 (6 bases). The CDR3 is 15 amino acids. V gave up 5 bases and J gave up 6 bases, with 17 bases separating them. Germline values: CDR1 SEHNR, CDR2 FQNEAQ (reference sequence). The CDR3 protein is CASSPDRFGGQPQHF. In nucleotides, the CDR3 is TGTGCCAGCAGCCCGGACAGATTCGGTGGTCAGCCCCAGCATTTT.

This clone was seen more than once but under ten times. This chain links TRBV7-8 with TRBJ2-6; tentative D call: TRBD2 (5 bases). This CDR3 spans 17 amino acids. Trimming removed 1 base from V and 1 base from J, with 11 bases in between. The V gene's germline CDR1 is SGHVS and CDR2 FQNEAQ. The CDR3, as DNA: TGTGCCAGCAGCTTAGGGGGAGACTCTTCTGGGGCCAACGTCCTGACTTTC. This translates into CASSLGGDSSGANVLTF.

Only a few counts were recorded for this clone. The chain recombines TRBV27 with TRBJ2-5; 13 nucleotides align to TRBD2. Germline CDR1 MNHEY, CDR2 SMNVEV (reference sequence). J was trimmed by 5 bases and V by 5 bases; bases with no gene match: 8. The CDR3 loop spans 16 amino acids. The CDR3 sequence is CASSARTSGRGETQYF. The CDR3 nucleotides are TGTGCCAGCAGTGCCAGGACTAGCGGGAGAGGGGAGACCCAGTACTTC.

This clone was picked up a small number of times. The chain recombines TRBV29-1 with TRBJ2-7; D possibly corresponds to TRBD1 (6 bases). This CDR3 is built from 13 residues. Germline V CDR1 and CDR2: SQVTM, ANQGSEA. The CDR3: CSATVHREPEQYF. The CDR3 nucleotides are TGCAGTGCTACGGTCCACAGGGAGCCCGAGCAGTACTTC.